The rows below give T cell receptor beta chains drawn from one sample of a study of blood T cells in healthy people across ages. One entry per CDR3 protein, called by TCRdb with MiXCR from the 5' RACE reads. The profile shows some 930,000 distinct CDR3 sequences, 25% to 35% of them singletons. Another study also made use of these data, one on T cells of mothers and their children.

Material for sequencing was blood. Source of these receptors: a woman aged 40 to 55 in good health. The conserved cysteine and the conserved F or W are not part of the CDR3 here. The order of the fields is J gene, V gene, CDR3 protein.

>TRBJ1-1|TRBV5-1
ASSGPLQEAEAF
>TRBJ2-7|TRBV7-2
ASSFKGDNSYEQY
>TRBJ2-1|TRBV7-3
ASSLLAGPSYNEQF
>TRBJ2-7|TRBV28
ASSRAAGIYEQY
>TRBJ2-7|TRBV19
ASSSIGVYEQY
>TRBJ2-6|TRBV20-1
SAWAVPGANVLT
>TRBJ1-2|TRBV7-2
ASRPGTVGGYT
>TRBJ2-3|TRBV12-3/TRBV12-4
ASSLWDGLTNTQY
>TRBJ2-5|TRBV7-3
ASRRTGTGQTQY
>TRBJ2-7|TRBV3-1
ASSQDFGTVWQY
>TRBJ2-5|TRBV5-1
ASRRVPTGGYGTQY
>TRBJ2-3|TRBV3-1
ASRRGLAGRTDTQY
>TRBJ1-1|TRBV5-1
ASSIQGAAEAF
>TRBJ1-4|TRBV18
ASSAGNLRNEKLF
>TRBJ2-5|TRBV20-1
SAGRGGVETQY
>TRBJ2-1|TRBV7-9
ASRGEGEQF
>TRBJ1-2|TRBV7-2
ASSFDRGSLGYGYT
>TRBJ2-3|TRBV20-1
SANGGTDTQY
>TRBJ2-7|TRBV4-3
ASSQVGDRGRSEQY
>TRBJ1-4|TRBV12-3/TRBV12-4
ASSSGGAPTNEKLF
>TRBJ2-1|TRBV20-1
SALVGLLINEQF
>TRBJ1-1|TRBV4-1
ASSLGPGQITEAF
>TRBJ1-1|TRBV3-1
ASSHGIMNTEAF
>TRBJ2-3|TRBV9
ASRRSGVRTDTQY
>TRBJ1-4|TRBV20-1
SISSADSNEKLF
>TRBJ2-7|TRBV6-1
ASSVVLGREQY